These 5 T cell receptor beta chains originate from one sample sequenced in a study of cytomegalovirus exposure and HLA in healthy donors (dated by TCRdb to the late 2010s). To prepare the library, the immunoSEQ multiplex PCR assay was applied. The immuneACCESS repertoire file appears here via TCRdb, limited to in-frame rearrangements. These files lack a portion of the clones; in checked studies, under half of the deficit traces to unresolved V genes, and the cause of the others is not known. The sample table holds about 200,000 clones, of which around 90% were seen once. Roughly 2% of the sample is in the top ten clones. The sample comprised PBMCs. Source of these receptors: a woman between 18 and 29 years old in good health and CMV-seropositive.

DNA for the CDR3: TGTGCCAGCAGCTTAAAAGGGGTCACTGAAGCTTTCTTT. Protein sequence: CASSLKGVTEAFF. The chain carries TRBV13 and TRBJ1-1, with D maybe TRBD1 (5 bases). Germline CDR1 PRHDT, CDR2 FYEKMQ (reference sequence). V gave up 2 bases and J gave up 4 bases, with 8 bases separating them. The CDR3 sequence is 13 residues long.

In its sample, this clone was seen once. The chain recombines TRBV2 with TRBJ2-2, with 9 bases fitting TRBD2. This CDR3 spans 16 amino acids. Germline V gene lookup returns CDR1 SNHLY and CDR2 FYNNEI. J was trimmed by 2 bases and V by 3 bases; bases with no gene match: 4. The CDR3 here is CASSEEAGGNTGELFF. The DNA for the CDR3 is TGTGCCAGCAGTGAGGAAGCGGGAGGAAACACCGGGGAGCTGTTTTTT.

CDR3 sequence reads: CASRDRAKNTEAFF. CDR3 DNA sequence: TGCGCCAGCAGAGACAGGGCGAAGAACACTGAAGCTTTCTTT. This chain uses TRBV4-1 with TRBJ1-1; 7 nucleotides line up with TRBD1. Unmatched junction bases numbered 5, after V lost 6 bases and J lost 1 base. The CDR3 is 14 residues long. Germline V gene sequence: CDR1 MGHRA, CDR2 YSYEKL.

The rearrangement uses TRBV9 and TRBJ2-2; TRBD2 aligns across 14 bases. The CDR3 is 15 amino acids. V dropped 8 bases and J dropped 6; count of bases not matched to a gene: 6. Germline CDR1 SGDLS, CDR2 YYNGEE. The CDR3 is CASRLAGGPSGELFF. In nucleotides, the CDR3 is TGTGCCAGTCGACTAGCGGGAGGGCCCTCCGGGGAGCTGTTTTTT.

Only one count was recorded for this clone. The genes are TRBV27 and TRBJ2-2; D may be TRBD2 (5 bases). CDR1 and CDR2 from the germline V gene are MNHEY and SMNVEV (reference sequence). V lost 6 bases to trimming and J lost 3 bases, with 11 bases between them. The CDR3 is 14 residues long. The CDR3 protein is CASSPGLDTGELFF. CDR3 in DNA: TGTGCCAGCAGCCCTGGACTGGACACCGGGGAGCTGTTTTTT.